The clone carrying this T cell receptor beta chain was observed many times. Its target is unknown. The CDR3 contains 15 residues. The germline V gene encodes CDR1 SGHTA and CDR2 FQGNSA. Unmatched junction bases numbered 8, after V lost 2 bases and J lost 8 bases. This sample was included in a study of T cells after yellow fever vaccination. Points from the study as a whole: Just a small share of clonotypes turned up in the CD4 compartment as well as the CD8 compartment. Booster samples showed a return of most primary-vaccination clones (about 96% CD4, over 70% CD8).

5'RACE template switching added a universal primer site and UMIs to TCR cDNA. Using its own MiXCR run on the 5' RACE reads, TCRdb lists one record per CDR3 protein. The table lists more than 120,000 distinct CDR3 sequences, about 7.7% of them singletons. This sequence joins TRBV7-2 and TRBJ2-1, with 8 bases identical to TRBD1. The starting material was CD4+ T cells sorted from PBMCs, obtained 5 days after the yellow fever booster vaccination. The receptor was derived from a man aged 25 to 40 who received the YFV17D yellow fever vaccine. The CDR3: CASSLWDRSFDEQFF. The CDR3 DNA sequence: TGTGCCAGCAGCTTATGGGACAGGTCATTCGATGAGCAGTTCTTC.